This note documents a single TCR beta chain sequence. The entry originates in a study of cytomegalovirus exposure and HLA in healthy donors. PCR used 60 Vbeta primers and 13 Jbeta primers. TCRdb keeps only in-frame clones here, not all; method: immunoSEQ multiplex PCR. In the table there are about 210,000 clones, almost 80% of which are singletons. The CDR3 runs to 15 residues. Trimming at V came to 4 bases and at J to 1 base, leaving 7 bases not matched to a gene. Germline values: CDR1 GTSNPN, CDR2 SVGIG (reference sequence). Sequencing was performed on PBMCs. This clonotype originated in a male donor in good health and CMV-seronegative. The chain links TRBV30 to TRBJ2-7; 10 bases line up with TRBD1. The CDR3 bases are TGTGCCTGGAACCTCCGGGACAGGGGATCCTACGAGCAGTACTTC. This translates into CAWNLRDRGSYEQYF.